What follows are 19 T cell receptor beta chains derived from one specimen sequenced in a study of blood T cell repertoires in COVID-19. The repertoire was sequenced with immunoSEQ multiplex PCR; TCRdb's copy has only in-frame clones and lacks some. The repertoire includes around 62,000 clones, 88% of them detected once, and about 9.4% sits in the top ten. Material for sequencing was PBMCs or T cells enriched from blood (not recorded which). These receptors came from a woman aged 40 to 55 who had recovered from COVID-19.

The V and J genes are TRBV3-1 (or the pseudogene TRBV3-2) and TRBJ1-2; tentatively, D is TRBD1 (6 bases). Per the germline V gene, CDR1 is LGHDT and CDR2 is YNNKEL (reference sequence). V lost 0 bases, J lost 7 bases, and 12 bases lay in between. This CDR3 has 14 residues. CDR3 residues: CASSQEGGAGGYTF. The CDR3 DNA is TGTGCCAGCAGCCAAGAAGGGGGGGCGGGTGGCTACACCTTC.

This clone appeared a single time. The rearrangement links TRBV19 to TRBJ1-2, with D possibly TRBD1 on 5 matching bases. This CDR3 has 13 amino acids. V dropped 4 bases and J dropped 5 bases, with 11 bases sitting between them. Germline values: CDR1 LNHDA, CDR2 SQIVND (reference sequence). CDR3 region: CASSRGPPYGYTF. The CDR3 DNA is TGTGCCAGTAGTAGGGGCCCCCCGTATGGCTACACCTTC.

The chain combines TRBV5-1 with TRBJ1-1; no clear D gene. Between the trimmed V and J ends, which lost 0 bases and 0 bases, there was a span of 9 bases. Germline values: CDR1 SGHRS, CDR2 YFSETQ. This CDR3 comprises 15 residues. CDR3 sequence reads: CASSLVTPMNTEAFF. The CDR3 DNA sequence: TGCGCCAGCAGCTTGGTGACACCTATGAACACTGAAGCTTTCTTT.

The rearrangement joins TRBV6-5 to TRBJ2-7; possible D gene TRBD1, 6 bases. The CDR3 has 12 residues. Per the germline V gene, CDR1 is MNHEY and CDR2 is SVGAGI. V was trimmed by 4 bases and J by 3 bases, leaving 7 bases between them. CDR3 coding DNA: TGTGCCAGCAGTTCAGGGGACTACGAGCAGTACTTC. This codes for CASSSGDYEQYF.

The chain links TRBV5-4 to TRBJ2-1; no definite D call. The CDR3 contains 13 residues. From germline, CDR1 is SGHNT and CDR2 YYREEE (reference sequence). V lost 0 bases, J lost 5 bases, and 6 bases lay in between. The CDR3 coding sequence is TGTGCCAGCAGCTTGGGACACAACAATGAGCAGTTCTTC. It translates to CASSLGHNNEQFF.

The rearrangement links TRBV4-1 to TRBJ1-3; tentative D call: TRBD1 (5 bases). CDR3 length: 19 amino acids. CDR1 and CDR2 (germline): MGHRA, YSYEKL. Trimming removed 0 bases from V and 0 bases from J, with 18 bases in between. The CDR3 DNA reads TGCGCCAGCAGCCAAGATGATGCGCCAGGGTCTCGCTCTGGAAACACCATATATTTT. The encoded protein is CASSQDDAPGSRSGNTIYF.

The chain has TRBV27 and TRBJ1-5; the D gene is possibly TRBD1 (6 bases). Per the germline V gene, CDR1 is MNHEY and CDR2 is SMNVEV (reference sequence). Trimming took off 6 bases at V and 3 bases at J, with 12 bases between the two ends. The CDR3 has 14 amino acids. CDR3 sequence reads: CASRATGPNQPQHF. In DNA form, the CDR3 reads TGTGCCAGCAGGGCAACAGGGCCCAATCAGCCCCAGCATTTT.

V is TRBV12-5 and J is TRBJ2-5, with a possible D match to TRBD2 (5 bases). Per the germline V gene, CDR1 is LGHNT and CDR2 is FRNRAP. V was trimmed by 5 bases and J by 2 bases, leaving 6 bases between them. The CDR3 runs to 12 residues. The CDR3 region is CASGPGQETQYF. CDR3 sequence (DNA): TGTGCTAGTGGTCCGGGGCAAGAGACCCAGTACTTC.

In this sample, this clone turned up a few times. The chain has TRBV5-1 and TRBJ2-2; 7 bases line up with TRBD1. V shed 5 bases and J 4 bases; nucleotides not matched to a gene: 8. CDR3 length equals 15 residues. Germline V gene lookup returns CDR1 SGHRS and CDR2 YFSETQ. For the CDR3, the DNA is TGCGCCAGCAGTTTTGACAGGGTGGGCACCGGGGAGCTGTTTTTT. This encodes CASSFDRVGTGELFF.

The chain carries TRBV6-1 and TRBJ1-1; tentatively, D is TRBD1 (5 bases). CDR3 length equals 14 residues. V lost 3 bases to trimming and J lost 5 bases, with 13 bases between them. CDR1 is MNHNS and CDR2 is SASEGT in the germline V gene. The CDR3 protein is CASSDRGGETEAFF. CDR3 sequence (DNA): TGTGCCAGCAGTGATAGGGGAGGCGAGACTGAAGCTTTCTTT.

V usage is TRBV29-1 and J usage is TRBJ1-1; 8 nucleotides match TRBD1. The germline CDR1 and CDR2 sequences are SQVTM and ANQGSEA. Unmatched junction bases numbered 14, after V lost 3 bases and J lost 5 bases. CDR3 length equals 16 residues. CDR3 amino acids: CSVDPTGGALSTEAFF. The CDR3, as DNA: TGCAGCGTTGACCCCACAGGGGGGGCCCTTTCGACTGAAGCTTTCTTT.

CDR3 residues: CASTPPFDQETQYF. CDR3 nucleotide sequence: TGTGCCAGTACCCCTCCTTTTGACCAAGAGACCCAGTACTTC. The rearrangement joins TRBV19 to TRBJ2-5; D gene uncertain. This CDR3 has 14 amino acids. Between the trimmed V and J ends, which lost 7 bases and 0 bases, there was a span of 12 bases. Germline loops: CDR1 LNHDA, CDR2 SQIVND (reference sequence).

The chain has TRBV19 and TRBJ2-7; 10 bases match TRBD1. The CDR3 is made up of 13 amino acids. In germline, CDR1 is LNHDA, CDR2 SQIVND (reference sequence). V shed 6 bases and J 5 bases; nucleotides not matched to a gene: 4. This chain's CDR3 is CASRTTGGDEQYF. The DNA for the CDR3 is TGTGCCAGTAGAACGACAGGGGGCGACGAGCAGTACTTC.

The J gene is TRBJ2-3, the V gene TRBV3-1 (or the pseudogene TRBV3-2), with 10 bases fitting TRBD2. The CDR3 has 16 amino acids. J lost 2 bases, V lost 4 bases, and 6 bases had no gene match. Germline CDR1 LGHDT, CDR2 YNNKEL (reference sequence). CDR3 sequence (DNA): TGTGCCAGCAGCCCATTTAGCGGGGGGTTCACAGATACGCAGTATTTT. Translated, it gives CASSPFSGGFTDTQYF.

CDR3 nucleotide sequence: TGTGCCAGCAGCTATATGACAGGGACTAATGAAAAACTGTTTTTT. Translation: CASSYMTGTNEKLFF. V usage is TRBV7-6 and J usage is TRBJ1-4, with 7 positions matching TRBD1. Germline CDR1 and CDR2: SGHVS and FNYEAQ. J was trimmed by 2 bases and V by 4 bases; bases with no gene match: 4. This CDR3 region has 15 residues.

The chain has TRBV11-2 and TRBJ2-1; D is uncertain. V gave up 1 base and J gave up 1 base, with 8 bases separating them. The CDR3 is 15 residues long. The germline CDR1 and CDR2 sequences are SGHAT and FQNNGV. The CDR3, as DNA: TGTGCCAGCAGCTTAGTTGGAGATTCCTACAATGAGCAGTTCTTC. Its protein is CASSLVGDSYNEQFF.

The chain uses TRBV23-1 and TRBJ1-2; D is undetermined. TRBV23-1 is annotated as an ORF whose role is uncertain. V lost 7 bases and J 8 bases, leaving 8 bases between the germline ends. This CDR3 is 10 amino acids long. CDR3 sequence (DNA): TGCGCCAGCATGGCACGCGGCTACACCTTC. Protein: CASMARGYTF.

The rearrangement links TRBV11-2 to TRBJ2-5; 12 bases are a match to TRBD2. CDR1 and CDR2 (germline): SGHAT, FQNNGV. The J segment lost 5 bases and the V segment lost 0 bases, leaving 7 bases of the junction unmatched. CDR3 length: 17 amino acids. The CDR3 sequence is CASSLDLAGGPRETQYF. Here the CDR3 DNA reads TGTGCCAGCAGCTTAGATCTAGCGGGGGGGCCGAGGGAGACCCAGTACTTC.

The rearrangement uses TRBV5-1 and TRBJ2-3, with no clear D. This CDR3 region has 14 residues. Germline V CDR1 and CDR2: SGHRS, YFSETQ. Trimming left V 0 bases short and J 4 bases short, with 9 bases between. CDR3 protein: CASSLVDSSDTQYF. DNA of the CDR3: TGCGCCAGCAGCTTGGTAGATAGTTCAGATACGCAGTATTTT.